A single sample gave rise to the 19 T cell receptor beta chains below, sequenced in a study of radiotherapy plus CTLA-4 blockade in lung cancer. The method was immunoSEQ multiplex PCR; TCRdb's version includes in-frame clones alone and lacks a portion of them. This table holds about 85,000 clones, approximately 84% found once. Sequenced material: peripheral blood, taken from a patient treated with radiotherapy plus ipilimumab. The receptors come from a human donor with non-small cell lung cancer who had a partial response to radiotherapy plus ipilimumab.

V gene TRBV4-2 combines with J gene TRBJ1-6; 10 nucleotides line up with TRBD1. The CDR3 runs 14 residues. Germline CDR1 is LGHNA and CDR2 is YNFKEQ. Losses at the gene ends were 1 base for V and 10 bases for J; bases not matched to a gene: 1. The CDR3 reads CASSQGTGGSPLHF. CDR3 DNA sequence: TGTGCCAGCAGCCAAGGGACAGGGGGATCACCCCTCCACTTT.

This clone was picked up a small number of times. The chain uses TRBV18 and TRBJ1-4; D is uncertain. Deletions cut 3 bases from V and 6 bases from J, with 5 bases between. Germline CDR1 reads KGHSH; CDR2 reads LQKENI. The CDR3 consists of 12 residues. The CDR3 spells CASSPLDEKLFF. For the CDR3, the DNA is TGTGCCAGCTCACCCTTAGATGAAAAACTGTTTTTT.

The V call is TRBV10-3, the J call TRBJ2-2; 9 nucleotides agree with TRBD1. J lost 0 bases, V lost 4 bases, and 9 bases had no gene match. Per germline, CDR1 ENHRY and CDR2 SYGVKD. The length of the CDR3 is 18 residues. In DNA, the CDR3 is TGTGCCATCAGTGCCCGCGGTAGGGACAGGGCGAACACCGGGGAGCTGTTTTTT. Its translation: CAISARGRDRANTGELFF.

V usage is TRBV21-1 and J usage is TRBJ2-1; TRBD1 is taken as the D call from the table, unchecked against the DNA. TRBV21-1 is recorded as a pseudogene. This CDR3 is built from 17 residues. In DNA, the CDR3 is TGTGCCAGCAGCAAAGAAGCCCAGGGGGCAATCTACAATGAGCAGTTCTTC. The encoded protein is CASSKEAQGAIYNEQFF.

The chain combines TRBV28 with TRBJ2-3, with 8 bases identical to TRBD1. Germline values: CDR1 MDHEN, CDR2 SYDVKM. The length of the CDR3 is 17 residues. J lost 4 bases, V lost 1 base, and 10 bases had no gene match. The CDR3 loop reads CASSLLAPTGVPDTQYF. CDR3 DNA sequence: TGTGCCAGCAGTTTATTAGCCCCGACAGGGGTTCCAGATACGCAGTATTTT.

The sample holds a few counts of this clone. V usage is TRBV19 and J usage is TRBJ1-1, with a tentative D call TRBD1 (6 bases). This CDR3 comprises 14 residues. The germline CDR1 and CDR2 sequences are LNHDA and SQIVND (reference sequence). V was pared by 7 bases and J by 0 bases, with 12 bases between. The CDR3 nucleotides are TGTGCCAGTATCGACAGGTACATGAACACTGAAGCTTTCTTT. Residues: CASIDRYMNTEAFF.

Here the CDR3 DNA reads TGTGCCATCAGTGACGGTTTAGGGGGCACTGGAAACACCATATATTTT. This gives the protein CAISDGLGGTGNTIYF. J is TRBJ1-3 and V is TRBV10-3; 7 bases are a match to TRBD1. This CDR3 spans 16 amino acids. The J segment lost 2 bases and the V segment lost 3 bases, leaving 7 bases of the junction unmatched. Germline V lookup: CDR1 ENHRY, CDR2 SYGVKD.

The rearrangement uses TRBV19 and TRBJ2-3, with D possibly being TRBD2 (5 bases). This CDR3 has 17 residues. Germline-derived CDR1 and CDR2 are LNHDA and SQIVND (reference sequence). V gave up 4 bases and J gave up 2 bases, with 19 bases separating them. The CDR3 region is CASSSDLLVTFTDTQYF. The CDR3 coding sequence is TGTGCCAGTAGTAGTGACCTACTAGTGACGTTCACAGATACGCAGTATTTT.

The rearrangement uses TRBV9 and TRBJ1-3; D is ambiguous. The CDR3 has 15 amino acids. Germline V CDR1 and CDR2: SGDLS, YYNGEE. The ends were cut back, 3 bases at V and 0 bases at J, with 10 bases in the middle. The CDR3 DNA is TGTGCCAGCAGCGAGGGAGACTTCTCTGGAAACACCATATATTTT. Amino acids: CASSEGDFSGNTIYF.

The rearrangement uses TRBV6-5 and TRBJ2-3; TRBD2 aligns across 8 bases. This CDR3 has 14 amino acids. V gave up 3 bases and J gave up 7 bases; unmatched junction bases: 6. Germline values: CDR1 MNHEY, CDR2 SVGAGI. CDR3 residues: CASSYKSGGYTQYF. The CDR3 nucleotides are TGTGCCAGCAGTTATAAGAGCGGGGGCTATACGCAGTATTTT.

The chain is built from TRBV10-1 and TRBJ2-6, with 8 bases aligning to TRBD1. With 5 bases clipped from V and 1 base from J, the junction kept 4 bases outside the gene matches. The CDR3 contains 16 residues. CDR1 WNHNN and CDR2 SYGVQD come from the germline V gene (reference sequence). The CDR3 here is CASSTGGVSGANVLTF. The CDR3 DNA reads TGCGCCAGCAGTACAGGGGGAGTATCTGGGGCCAACGTCCTGACTTTC.

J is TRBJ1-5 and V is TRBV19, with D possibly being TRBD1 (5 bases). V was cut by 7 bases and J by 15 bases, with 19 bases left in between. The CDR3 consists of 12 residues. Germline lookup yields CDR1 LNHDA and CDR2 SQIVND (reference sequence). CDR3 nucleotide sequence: TGTGCCAGTACAGCTGGGGCCTCGGTCGCGCATTTT. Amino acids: CASTAGASVAHF.

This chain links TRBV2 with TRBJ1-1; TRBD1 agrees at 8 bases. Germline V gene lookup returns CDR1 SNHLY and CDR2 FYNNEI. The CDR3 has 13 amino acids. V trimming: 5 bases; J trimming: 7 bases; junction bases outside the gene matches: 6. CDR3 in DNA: TGTGCCAGCAGTAACCGCGGACAGGGTGAAGCTTTCTTT. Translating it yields CASSNRGQGEAFF.

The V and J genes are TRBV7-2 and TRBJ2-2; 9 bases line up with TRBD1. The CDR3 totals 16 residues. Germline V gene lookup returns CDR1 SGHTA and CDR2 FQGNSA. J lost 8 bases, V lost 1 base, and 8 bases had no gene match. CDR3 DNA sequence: TGTGCCAGCAGCTTAGTCGCCGGGACAGGGATGGGGGAGCTGTTTTTT. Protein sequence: CASSLVAGTGMGELFF.

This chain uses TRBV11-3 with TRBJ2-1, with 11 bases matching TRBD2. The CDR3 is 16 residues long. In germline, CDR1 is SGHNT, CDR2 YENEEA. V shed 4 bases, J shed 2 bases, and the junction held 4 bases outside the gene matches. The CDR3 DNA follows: TGTGCCAGCAGCTACATTAGCGGGGGGGCCTACAATGAGCAGTTCTTC. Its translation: CASSYISGGAYNEQFF.

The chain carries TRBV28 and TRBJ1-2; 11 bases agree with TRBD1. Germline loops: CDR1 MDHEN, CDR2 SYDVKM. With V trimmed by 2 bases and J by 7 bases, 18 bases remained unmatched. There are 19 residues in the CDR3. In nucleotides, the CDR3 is TGTGCCAGCAGTTTACTCTTCGGACAGGGGGCGCGGGGTTCTGGTGGCTACACCTTC. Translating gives CASSLLFGQGARGSGGYTF.

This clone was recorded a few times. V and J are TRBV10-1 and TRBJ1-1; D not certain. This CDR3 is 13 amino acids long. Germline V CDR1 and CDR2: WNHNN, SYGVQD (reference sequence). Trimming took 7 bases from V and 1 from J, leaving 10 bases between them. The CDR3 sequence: CASTWQKNTEAFF. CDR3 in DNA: TGCGCCAGCACTTGGCAGAAGAACACTGAAGCTTTCTTT.

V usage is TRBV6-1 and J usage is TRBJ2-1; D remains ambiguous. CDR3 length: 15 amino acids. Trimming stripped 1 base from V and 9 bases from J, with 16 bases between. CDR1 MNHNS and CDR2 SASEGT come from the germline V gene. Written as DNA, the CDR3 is TGTGCCAGCAGTGAAGGCCTTTTCTCCGGTAGTGAGCAGTTCTTC. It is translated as CASSEGLFSGSEQFF.

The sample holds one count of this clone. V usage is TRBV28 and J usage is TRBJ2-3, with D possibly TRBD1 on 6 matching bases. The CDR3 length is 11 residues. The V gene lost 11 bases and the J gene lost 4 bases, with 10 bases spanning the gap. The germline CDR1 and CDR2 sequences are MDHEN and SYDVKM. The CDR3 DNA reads TGTGCCGGGGCAGGGGCAGATACGCAGTATTTT. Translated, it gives CAGAGADTQYF.